This TCR beta chain was retrieved from a study of T cell repertoires in cytomegalovirus infection. Remarks on this clonotype: Antigen: not known.

CDR1 is SQVTM, CDR2 ANQGSEA, per germline. V lost 7 bases, J lost 6 bases, and 8 bases stayed unmatched. The CDR3 length is 13 residues. Using its own MiXCR run on the reads, TCRdb lists one record per CDR3 protein. The sample holds about 110,000 distinct CDR3 sequences, 29% seen once. The study, taken as a whole, reports: Clonotypes of TCR beta that were HLA-C-restricted and CMV-specific dominated the ex vivo response.

This receptor was taken from a human donor in good health (CMV status not recorded). Some clones in this sample may be carry-over from other donors' samples. The sample here was CD8+ T cells from cultured PBMCs, taken from culture after CMV antigen stimulation. V gene TRBV29-1 combines with J gene TRBJ2-7; 11 bases fit TRBD2. Written as DNA, the CDR3 is TGCAGCGGCAGCCCTAGCGGGGGGCCCGAGCAGTACTTC. It specifies CSGSPSGGPEQYF.